Listed here are 19 T cell receptor beta chains from one sample, sequenced in a study of spatial heterogeneity in lung cancer. TCRdb processed the 5' RACE reads anew with MiXCR; each CDR3 protein has one entry. The sample yields about 94,000 distinct CDR3 sequences, 15% to 20% seen once. As to time point: blood at routine non-recurrence follow-up after resection. The material was PBMCs, obtained at follow-up. The origin of the receptors is a male donor with early-stage non-small cell lung cancer.

This sequence joins TRBV19 and TRBJ2-7, with TRBD1 identical over 7 bases. The CDR3 loop spans 13 amino acids. Germline V gene lookup returns CDR1 LNHDA and CDR2 SQIVND (reference sequence). CDR3 DNA: TGTGCCGGTAGTCCCGACAGGGATCGCGAGCAGTACGTC. Residues: CAGSPDRDREQYV.

This clonotype was seen more than once but under ten times. The rearrangement joins TRBV2 to TRBJ1-5; D remains unclear. The CDR3 runs to 13 residues. Germline lookup yields CDR1 SNHLY and CDR2 FYNNEI. V was shortened by 5 bases and J by 6 bases, with 11 bases between the two germline ends. The CDR3 sequence is CASSSDLGQPQHF. In DNA, the CDR3 is TGTGCCAGCAGTTCGGACCTCGGTCAGCCCCAGCATTTT.

Only a few counts were recorded for this clonotype. The rearrangement uses TRBV7-2 and TRBJ1-2, with TRBD1 matching 8 bases. Trimming removed 5 bases from V and 6 bases from J; junction bases left unmatched: 11. Germline V gives CDR1 SGHTA, CDR2 FQGNSA. This CDR3 region has 15 residues. CDR3 coding DNA: TGTGCCAGCAGCCAAACTTCAGGACAGGGTAATGGCTACACCTTC. This sequence encodes CASSQTSGQGNGYTF.

This sequence joins TRBV4-1 and TRBJ1-2; 9 bases match TRBD1. Germline values: CDR1 MGHRA, CDR2 YSYEKL. CDR3 length: 16 residues. V gave up 4 bases and J gave up 5 bases; unmatched junction bases: 11. CDR3 sequence: CASSLVNTGGLYGYTF. CDR3 coding DNA: TGCGCCAGCAGCCTAGTTAACACAGGGGGCCTATATGGCTACACCTTC.

There are a few counts of this clonotype. The chain carries TRBV30 and TRBJ2-1, with 10 bases matching TRBD1. The ends lost 7 bases at V and 3 bases at J; junction bases unmatched: 9. The CDR3 spans 15 residues. Germline V lookup: CDR1 GTSNPN, CDR2 SVGIG (reference sequence). The DNA of the CDR3 is TGTGCCTTCCAACCGGGACAGGGGCTCTACAATGAGCAGTTCTTC. Amino acids: CAFQPGQGLYNEQFF.

The chain recombines TRBV2 with TRBJ1-2, with D possibly TRBD1 on 6 matching bases. The V end was cut by 7 bases, the J end by 5 bases, with 20 bases between. The CDR3 consists of 15 residues. The germline V gene has CDR1 SNHLY and CDR2 FYNNEI. The CDR3 region has the DNA TGTGCCAGCAATATTAAGGACAGCCCTGTTTATGGCTACACCTTC. This sequence encodes CASNIKDSPVYGYTF.

Ten or more counts support this clonotype. J is TRBJ2-7 and V is TRBV20-1; D not certain. CDR1 and CDR2 (germline): DFQATT, SNEGSKA (reference sequence). The CDR3 is made up of 12 amino acids. The CDR3 nucleotides read TGCAGTGCCAGAGACCATTCAGGCGAGCAGTACGTC. This translates into CSARDHSGEQYV.

The chain recombines TRBV6-2 or TRBV6-3 with TRBJ1-5; D not resolved. The CDR3 has 17 residues. Deletions cut 0 bases from V and 0 bases from J, with 12 bases between. Germline V lookup: CDR1 MNHEY, CDR2 SVGEGT. The CDR3 DNA reads as TGTGCCAGCAGTTACTCGATTGGAGGAAATAGCAATCAGCCCCAGCATTTT. Its protein is CASSYSIGGNSNQPQHF.

This clonotype was seen a handful of times. V is TRBV29-1 and J is TRBJ2-5, with D possibly being TRBD1 (6 bases). V was cut by 4 bases and J by 2 bases, with 8 bases left in between. This CDR3 is 12 amino acids long. Germline V gene sequence: CDR1 SQVTM, CDR2 ANQGSEA. DNA for the CDR3: TGCAGCGTTGTTGGACAGCAAGAGACCCAGTACTTC. This gives the protein CSVVGQQETQYF.

The rearrangement joins TRBV27 to TRBJ2-7, with unresolved D. Germline CDR1 is MNHEY and CDR2 is SMNVEV (reference sequence). V shed 4 bases and J shed 3 bases, with 10 bases lying between them. There are 13 residues in the CDR3. Written as DNA, the CDR3 is TGTGCCAGCAGTTACCTCCCGAACTACGAGCAGTACTTC. Amino acid sequence: CASSYLPNYEQYF.

This clonotype came up once. The genes are TRBV20-1 and TRBJ2-3; D not certain. CDR3 length: 13 residues. V lost 3 bases, J lost 5 bases, and 12 bases lay in between. Germline V CDR1 and CDR2: DFQATT, SNEGSKA (reference sequence). The CDR3 nucleotides read TGCAGTGCTAGTTTGTTAGAGGAAGATACGCAGTATTTT. Amino acids: CSASLLEEDTQYF.

The chain employs TRBV20-1 and TRBJ2-1, with 14 positions matching TRBD2. The CDR3 is 13 amino acids. Per germline, CDR1 DFQATT and CDR2 SNEGSKA (reference sequence). Trimming cost V 3 bases and J 13 bases; bases outside gene matches: 5. The DNA of the CDR3 is TGCAGTGCTAGGGAGGGACTAGCGGGAGTTCAGTTCTTC. This encodes CSAREGLAGVQFF.

The J gene is TRBJ1-2, the V gene TRBV19; TRBD1 matches at 7 bases. Germline CDR1 LNHDA, CDR2 SQIVND (reference sequence). The CDR3 runs to 15 residues. Losses at the gene ends were 5 bases for V and 2 bases for J; bases not matched to a gene: 8. Here the CDR3 DNA reads TGTGCCAGTAGTCCTGGGACAGCCACAAACTATGGCTACACCTTC. Amino acids: CASSPGTATNYGYTF.

This clonotype was counted only a few times. The chain has TRBV20-1 and TRBJ1-2; 11 nucleotides line up with TRBD1. J was trimmed by 4 bases and V by 5 bases; bases with no gene match: 18. This CDR3 comprises 18 residues. CDR1 DFQATT and CDR2 SNEGSKA come from the germline V gene (reference sequence). Here the CDR3 reads CSAGSGGGQGAGPYGYTF. For the CDR3, the DNA is TGCAGTGCTGGGAGTGGCGGAGGACAGGGGGCTGGGCCCTATGGCTACACCTTC.

This clonotype was observed a few times. This chain joins TRBV19 and TRBJ2-1; 8 nucleotides align to TRBD2. The CDR3 totals 16 residues. CDR1 and CDR2 from the germline V gene are LNHDA and SQIVND (reference sequence). The J segment lost 1 base and the V segment lost 3 bases, leaving 5 bases of the junction unmatched. The CDR3 DNA reads as TGTGCCAGTAGTATGTTAGCGGGAAATTCCTACAATGAGCAGTTCTTC. Protein sequence: CASSMLAGNSYNEQFF.

This clonotype was seen only a few times. The chain joins TRBV2 to TRBJ2-1; D may be TRBD1 (6 bases). Germline CDR1 is SNHLY and CDR2 is FYNNEI. With 5 bases removed from V and 6 bases from J, the gap between germline ends came to 17 bases. The CDR3 has 15 amino acids. CDR3 coding DNA: TGTGCCAGCAGTACCGGGACAAGCCTGGGCAATGAGCAGTTCTTC. The encoded protein is CASSTGTSLGNEQFF.

The table lists this clonotype with a few counts. The J gene is TRBJ2-2, the V gene TRBV29-1; D gene ambiguous. Germline V gene data show CDR1 as SQVTM and CDR2 as ANQGSEA. Trimming stripped 4 bases from V and 8 bases from J, with 5 bases between. This CDR3 spans 10 amino acids. This CDR3 reads CSVGEGELFF. The DNA of the CDR3 is TGCAGCGTTGGCGAGGGGGAGCTGTTTTTT.

This clonotype came up many times. This rearrangement joins TRBV7-9 to TRBJ2-1, with TRBD2 matching 11 bases. Trimming took 6 bases from V and 7 from J; bases not matched to a gene: 8. The CDR3 is 15 amino acids. Germline CDR1 reads SEHNR; CDR2 reads FQNEAQ (reference sequence). CDR3 region: CASSPTSGSKNEQFF. CDR3 bases: TGTGCCAGCAGTCCTACTAGCGGGAGTAAAAATGAGCAGTTCTTC.

This clonotype has only a few counts. The chain links TRBV7-2 to TRBJ2-3, with 7 bases identical to TRBD1. V was pared by 1 base and J by 0 bases, with 4 bases of the junction left unmatched. Germline values: CDR1 SGHTA, CDR2 FQGNSA. The CDR3 has 16 residues. The CDR3 loop is CASSLEGQTSTDTQYF. The CDR3 DNA is TGTGCCAGCAGCTTAGAGGGACAGACAAGCACAGATACGCAGTATTTT.